These T cell receptor beta chains were read from a single sample in a study of T cells in Graves' hyperthyroidism and ophthalmopathy. In TCRdb, the multiplex PCR reads were re-called with MiXCR into one record per CDR3 protein. Of over 700,000 distinct CDR3 sequences listed, roughly 40% were seen once; the top ten hold 8.9%. The sample comprised blood. The source is a man aged 18 to 30 with Graves' hyperthyroidism. Each CDR3 is given with its conserved first and last residue. The D gene is left open where the match is weak. Size is stated for part of the rows, as once, few or many counts, or as a class when the clone is expanded.

- TRBJ2-7 many TRBV29-1 CSVGSGDWGQYF TGCAGCGTTGGGAGCGGAGACTGGGGGCAGTACTTC
TRBD1 TRBJ2-7 few TRBV20-1 CSAPGGSF TGCAGTGCTCCAGGGGGTAGCTTC
- TRBJ2-2 - TRBV2 CASSETGFTMNTGELFF TGTGCCAGCAGTGAAACGGGCTTCACAATGAACACCGGGGAGCTGTTTTTT
- TRBJ1-1 - TRBV5-1 CASSLGGREYNEQFF TGCGCCAGCAGCTTAGGCGGGAGGGAATACAATGAGCAGTTCTTT
- TRBJ2-6 - TRBV29-1 CSVEDSEGANVLTF TGCAGCGTTGAAGATTCGGAGGGGGCCAACGTCCTGACTTTC
TRBD2 TRBJ2-7 few TRBV9 CASSAAGLAEYYEQYF TGTGCCAGCAGCGCTGCGGGACTAGCGGAGTACTACGAGCAGTACTTC
- TRBJ2-7 - TRBV7-9 CASSAPELGNEQYF TGTGCCAGCAGCGCCCCAGAACTAGGGAACGAGCAGTACTTC
TRBD2 TRBJ2-7 - TRBV7-2 CASSETSAIAYEQYF TGTGCCAGCAGCGAAACTAGCGCTATCGCCTACGAGCAGTACTTC
TRBD1 TRBJ1-1 many TRBV15 CATSGRTGMNTEAFF TGTGCCACCAGCGGTAGGACAGGGATGAACACTGAAGCTTTCTTT
- TRBJ2-7 - TRBV7-9 CASIGLSSYEQYF TGTGCCAGCATCGGGCTCTCCTCCTACGAGCAGTACTTC
- TRBJ2-7 few TRBV25-1 CASRAGAATYEQYF TGTGCCAGCAGGGCCGGGGCCGCAACCTACGAGCAGTACTTC
- TRBJ1-5 many TRBV27 CASSSGQPDSGQPQHF TGTGCCAGCAGTTCCGGACAGCCGGATTCGGGGCAGCCCCAGCATTTT
- TRBJ2-5 many TRBV20-1 CSAAGGRKTQYF TGCAGTGCCGCCGGGGGCAGGAAGACCCAGTACTTC
- TRBJ1-1 few TRBV4-3 CASSQVTGFTEAFF TGCGCCAGCAGCCAAGTCACGGGCTTCACTGAAGCTTTCTTT
- TRBJ2-3 - TRBV7-9 CASSPGGYTQYF TGTGCCAGCAGCCCAGGGGGGTATACGCAGTATTTT
- TRBJ1-2 many TRBV29-1 CSVENREENTF TGCAGCGTTGAAAACAGGGAGGAGAACACCTTC
TRBD1 TRBJ2-5 few TRBV9 CASSPGTVYLETQYF TGTGCCAGCAGCCCCGGGACAGTGTATCTAGAGACCCAGTACTTC
- TRBJ1-4 many TRBV5-1 CASSGEAREKLFF TGCGCCAGCAGCGGAGAGGCAAGGGAAAAACTGTTTTTT
- TRBJ1-3 - TRBV12-3/TRBV12-4 CASSFDRISSGNTIYF TGTGCCAGCAGTTTCGACAGAATTTCCTCTGGAAACACCATATATTTT
- TRBJ2-2 many TRBV24-1 CATSDRSGPKAGELFF TGTGCCACCAGTGATCGGAGTGGGCCTAAGGCCGGGGAGCTGTTTTTT
- TRBJ2-2 - TRBV25-1 CASSPQSVGELFF TGTGCCAGCTCACCTCAAAGTGTCGGGGAGCTGTTTTTT
- TRBJ1-1 - TRBV4-1 CASSPLLLNTEAFF TGCGCCAGCAGCCCGCTGCTATTGAACACTGAAGCTTTCTTT
- TRBJ2-7 - TRBV29-1 CSVDWRGERYF TGCAGCGTTGACTGGAGGGGCGAGCGGTACTTC
TRBD1 TRBJ1-5 - TRBV10-3 CATETGGRQPQHF TGTGCCACCGAGACAGGGGGCAGGCAGCCCCAGCATTTT
- TRBJ2-5 - TRBV7-2 CASSLDGRLGETQYF TGTGCCAGCAGTTTGGATGGACGATTGGGAGAGACCCAGTACTTC
- TRBJ2-7 many TRBV10-3 CAIKPGFDSYEQYF TGTGCCATCAAGCCAGGGTTTGACTCCTACGAGCAGTACTTC
- TRBJ2-7 many TRBV9 CASSVGSPYEQYF TGTGCCAGCAGCGTAGGGTCCCCCTACGAGCAGTACTTC
- TRBJ2-2 - TRBV29-1 CSVGFVGWESRGELLF TGCAGCGTTGGATTTGTGGGGTGGGAGTCTCGAGGGGAGCTGCTTTTT
- TRBJ1-5 - TRBV25-1 CASSQQGTPWERPQHF TGCGCCAGCAGCCAGCAAGGGACGCCCTGGGAGCGGCCCCAGCATTTT
TRBD1 TRBJ1-4 few TRBV19 CASSIGQGARGKLFF TGTGCCAGTAGTATAGGACAGGGGGCGCGCGGAAAACTGTTTTTT
- TRBJ1-4 - TRBV15 CATSFGRYSGASREKLFF TGTGCCACCAGCTTTGGGAGATACTCTGGGGCATCTCGGGAAAAACTGTTTTTT
- TRBJ1-4 many TRBV2 CASSVAGSNEKLFF TGTGCCAGCAGTGTCGCGGGGAGTAATGAAAAACTGTTTTTT
- TRBJ1-1 - TRBV20-1 CSAVRRGRTEAFF TGCAGTGCCGTACGTCGGGGGAGGACTGAAGCTTTCTTT
- TRBJ2-5 many TRBV5-6 CASSFRGGQETQYF TGTGCCAGCAGCTTCAGGGGGGGTCAAGAGACCCAGTACTTC
- TRBJ1-6 - TRBV23-1 CASSPQGTNNSPLHF TGCGCCAGCAGTCCCCAGGGGACGAATAATTCACCCCTCCACTTT
- TRBJ1-4 few TRBV5-1 CASSLRGGANEKLFF TGTGCCAGCAGCTTACGAGGGGGAGCTAATGAAAAACTGTTTTTT
TRBD1 TRBJ1-1 - TRBV2 CTSKGQTRVSTEAFF TGTACCAGCAAGGGACAGACCCGAGTGAGCACTGAAGCTTTCTTT
TRBD1 TRBJ1-1 few TRBV9 CASSVGGKTEAFF TGTGCCAGCAGTGTAGGGGGCAAGACTGAAGCTTTCTTT
- TRBJ1-2 - TRBV4-1 CASSPGGRMGGYTF TGTGCCAGCAGCCCGGGGGGCCGTATGGGGGGCTACACCTTC
- TRBJ1-1 many TRBV7-9 CASSFGITEAFF TGTGCCAGCAGCTTCGGTATAACTGAAGCTTTCTTT
TRBD1 TRBJ1-5 - TRBV29-1 CSSDRVSFQPQHF TGCAGCTCGGACAGGGTATCATTCCAGCCCCAGCATTTT
- TRBJ2-7 many TRBV15 CATSRDSGGQYF TGTGCCACCAGCAGGGATTCAGGAGGGCAGTACTTC
- TRBJ1-5 - TRBV6-6 CASSYRLRGREWGQPQHF TGTGCCAGCAGTTACAGATTACGGGGGCGCGAGTGGGGTCAGCCCCAGCATTTT
- TRBJ1-1 - TRBV19 CASSISTRDTEAFF TGTGCCAGTAGTATTAGCACCCGAGACACTGAAGCTTTCTTT
- TRBJ2-7 - TRBV19 CASSIVDTHYEQYF TGTGCCAGTAGTATCGTGGATACCCACTACGAGCAGTACTTC
- TRBJ1-5 - TRBV12-3/TRBV12-4 CASSPGEVGNRPQHF TGTGCCAGCAGTCCCGGGGAGGTTGGCAATCGGCCCCAGCATTTT
- TRBJ2-2 - TRBV7-9 CASSPTGGLFF TGTGCCAGCAGCCCAACCGGGGGGCTGTTTTTT
TRBD1 TRBJ1-5 few TRBV6-5 CASSYSGQGEPQHF TGTGCCAGCAGTTACTCGGGACAGGGAGAGCCCCAGCATTTT
- TRBJ1-5 - TRBV6-5 CASSLAGDGNQPQHF TGTGCCAGCAGTTTGGCAGGGGACGGCAATCAGCCCCAGCATTTT
TRBD1 TRBJ2-5 many TRBV15 CATSSFRQGQETQYF TGTGCCACCAGCAGTTTTAGACAGGGGCAAGAGACCCAGTACTTC
- TRBJ1-1 - TRBV25-1 CASSQDKGKQGRMNTEAFF TGTGCCAGCAGCCAAGATAAGGGAAAGCAGGGAAGGATGAACACTGAAGCTTTCTTT
TRBD2 TRBJ2-2 many TRBV2 CASNREGNTGELFF TGTGCCAGCAATCGGGAGGGTAACACCGGGGAGCTGTTTTTT
- TRBJ1-4 - TRBV7-9 CASRSLQATNEKLFF TGTGCCAGCAGAAGCCTCCAGGCAACTAATGAAAAACTGTTTTTT
- TRBJ1-1 - TRBV6-1 CACKLDGYTEAFF TGTGCCTGCAAACTAGACGGGTACACTGAAGCTTTCTTT
- TRBJ1-3 - TRBV20-1 CSARDTSGGF TGCAGTGCTAGAGATACTAGCGGGGGGTTT
TRBD2 TRBJ2-5 - TRBV7-8 CASSLGSGGDRTQYF TGTGCCAGCAGCCTGGGTAGCGGGGGGGACAGGACCCAGTACTTC
- TRBJ1-1 many TRBV29-1 CSVGQGEAFF TGCAGCGTTGGGCAGGGTGAAGCTTTCTTT
- TRBJ2-5 many TRBV2 CASSEGPPGRETQYF TGTGCCAGCAGTGAAGGACCCCCGGGGAGGGAGACCCAGTACTTC
- TRBJ2-5 - TRBV7-9 CASSRGVGTQYF TGTGCCAGCAGCCGCGGAGTGGGGACCCAGTACTTC
TRBD2 TRBJ2-7 - TRBV6-4 CASSVPATSGRVYEQYF TGTGCCAGCAGTGTCCCAGCGACTAGCGGGAGGGTCTACGAGCAGTACTTC